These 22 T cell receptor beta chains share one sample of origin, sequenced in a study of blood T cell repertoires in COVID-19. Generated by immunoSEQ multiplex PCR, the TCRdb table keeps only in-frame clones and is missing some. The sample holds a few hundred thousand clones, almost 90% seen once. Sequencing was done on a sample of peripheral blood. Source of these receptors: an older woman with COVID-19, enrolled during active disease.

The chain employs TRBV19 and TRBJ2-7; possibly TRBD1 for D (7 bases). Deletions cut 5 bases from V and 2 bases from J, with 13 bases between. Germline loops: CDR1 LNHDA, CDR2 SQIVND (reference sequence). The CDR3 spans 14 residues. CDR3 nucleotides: TGTGCCAGTAGTGCGGGACAGCGGACCTACGAGCAGTACTTC. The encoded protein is CASSAGQRTYEQYF.

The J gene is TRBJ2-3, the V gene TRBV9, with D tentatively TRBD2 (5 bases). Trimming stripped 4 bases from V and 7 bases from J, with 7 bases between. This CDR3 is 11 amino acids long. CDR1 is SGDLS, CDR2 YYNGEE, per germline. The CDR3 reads CASSPGNTQYF. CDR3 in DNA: TGTGCCAGCAGCCCGGGGAATACGCAGTATTTT.

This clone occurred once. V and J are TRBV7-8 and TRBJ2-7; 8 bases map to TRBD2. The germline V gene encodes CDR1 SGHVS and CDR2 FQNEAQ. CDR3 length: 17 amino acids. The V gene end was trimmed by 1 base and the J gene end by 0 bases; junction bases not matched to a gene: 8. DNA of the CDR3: TGTGCCAGCAGCTTAGAGAAAAAGCGGGGGAGCTCCTACGAGCAGTACTTC. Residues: CASSLEKKRGSSYEQYF.

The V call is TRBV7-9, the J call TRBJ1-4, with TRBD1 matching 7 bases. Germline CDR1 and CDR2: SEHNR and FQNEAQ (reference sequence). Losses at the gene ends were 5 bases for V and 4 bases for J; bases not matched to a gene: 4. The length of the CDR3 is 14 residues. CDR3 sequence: CASSQDRINEKLFF. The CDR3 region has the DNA TGTGCCAGCAGCCAGGACAGGATTAATGAAAAACTGTTTTTT.

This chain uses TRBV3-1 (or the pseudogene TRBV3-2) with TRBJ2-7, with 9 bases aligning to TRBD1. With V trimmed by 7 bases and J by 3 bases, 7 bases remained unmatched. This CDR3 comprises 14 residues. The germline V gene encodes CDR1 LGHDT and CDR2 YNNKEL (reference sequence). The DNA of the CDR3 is TGTGCCAGCAACGGACAGGGGCGAGACTACGAGCAGTACTTC. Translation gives CASNGQGRDYEQYF.

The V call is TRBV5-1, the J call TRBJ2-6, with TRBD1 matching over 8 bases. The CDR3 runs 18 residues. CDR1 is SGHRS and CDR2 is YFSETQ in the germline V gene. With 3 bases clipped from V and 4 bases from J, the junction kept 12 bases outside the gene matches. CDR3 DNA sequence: TGCGCCAGCAGCTCGCGGGACAGGACCCCGGGGGGGGCCAACGTCCTGACTTTC. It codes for CASSSRDRTPGGANVLTF.

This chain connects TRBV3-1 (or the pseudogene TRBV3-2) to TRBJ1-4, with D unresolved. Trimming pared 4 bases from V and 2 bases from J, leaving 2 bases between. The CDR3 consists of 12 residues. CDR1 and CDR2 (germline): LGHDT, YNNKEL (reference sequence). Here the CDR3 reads CASSPTNEKLFF. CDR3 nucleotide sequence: TGTGCCAGCAGCCCTACTAATGAAAAACTGTTTTTT.

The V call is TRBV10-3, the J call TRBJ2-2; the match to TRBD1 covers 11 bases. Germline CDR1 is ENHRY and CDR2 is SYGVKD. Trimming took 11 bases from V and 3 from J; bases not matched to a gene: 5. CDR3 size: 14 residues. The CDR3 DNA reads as TGTGCCTGCGGACAGGGGGCGGACACCGGGGAGCTGTTTTTT. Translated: CACGQGADTGELFF.

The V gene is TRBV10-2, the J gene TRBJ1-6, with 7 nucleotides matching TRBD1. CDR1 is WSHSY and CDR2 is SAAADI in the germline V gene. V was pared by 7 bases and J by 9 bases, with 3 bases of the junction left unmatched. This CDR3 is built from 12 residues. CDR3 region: CASTSGGSPLHF. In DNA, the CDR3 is TGCGCCAGCACTTCAGGGGGTTCACCCCTCCACTTT.

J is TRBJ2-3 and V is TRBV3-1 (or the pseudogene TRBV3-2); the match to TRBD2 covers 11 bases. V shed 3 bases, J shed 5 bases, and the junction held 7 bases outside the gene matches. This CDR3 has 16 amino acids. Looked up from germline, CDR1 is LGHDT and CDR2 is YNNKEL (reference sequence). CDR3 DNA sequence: TGTGCCAGCAGCCACGGGACTAGCGGCCGGGTAGATACGCAGTATTTT. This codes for CASSHGTSGRVDTQYF.

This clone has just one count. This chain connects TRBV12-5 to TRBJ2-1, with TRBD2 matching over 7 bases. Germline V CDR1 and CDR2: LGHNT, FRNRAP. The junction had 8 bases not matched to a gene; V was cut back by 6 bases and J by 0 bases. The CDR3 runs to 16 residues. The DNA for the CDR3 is TGTGCTAGTGGCCCCCCTAGCGGCGGCTCCTACAATGAGCAGTTCTTC. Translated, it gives CASGPPSGGSYNEQFF.

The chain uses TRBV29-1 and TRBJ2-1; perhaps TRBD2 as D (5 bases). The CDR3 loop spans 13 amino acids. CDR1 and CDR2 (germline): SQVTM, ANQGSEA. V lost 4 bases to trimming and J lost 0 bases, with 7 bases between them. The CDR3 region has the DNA TGCAGCGTTGCCCGGGACTCCTACAATGAGCAGTTCTTC. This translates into CSVARDSYNEQFF.

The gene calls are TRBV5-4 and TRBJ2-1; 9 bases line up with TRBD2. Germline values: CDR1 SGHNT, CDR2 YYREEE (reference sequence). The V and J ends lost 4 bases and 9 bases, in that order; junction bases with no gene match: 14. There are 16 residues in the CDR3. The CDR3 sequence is CASSVSGGGALGEQFF. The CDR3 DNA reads TGTGCCAGCAGCGTTAGTGGCGGGGGGGCCTTGGGTGAGCAGTTCTTC.

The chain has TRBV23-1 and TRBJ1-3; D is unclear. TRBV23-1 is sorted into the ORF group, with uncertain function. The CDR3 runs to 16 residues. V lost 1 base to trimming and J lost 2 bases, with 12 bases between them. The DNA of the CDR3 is TGCGCCAGCAGTCAATTTGCTTACAGTCCTGGAAACACCATATATTTT. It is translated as CASSQFAYSPGNTIYF.

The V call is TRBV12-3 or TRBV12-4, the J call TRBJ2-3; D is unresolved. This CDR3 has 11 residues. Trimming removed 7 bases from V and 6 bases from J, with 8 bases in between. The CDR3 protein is CASTKADTQYF. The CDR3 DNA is TGTGCCAGCACTAAAGCCGATACGCAGTATTTT.

CDR3 sequence: CASGLKTGKNNYGYTF. In DNA, the CDR3 is TGTGCCAGTGGGCTAAAAACAGGGAAGAATAACTATGGCTACACCTTC. The chain uses TRBV19 and TRBJ1-2; D may be TRBD1 (6 bases). The V end was cut by 8 bases, the J end by 1 base, with 20 bases between. Germline CDR1 is LNHDA and CDR2 is SQIVND (reference sequence). The length of the CDR3 is 16 residues. The full variable domain, completed using reference TRBV19 and TRBJ1-2, is DGGITQSPKYLFRKEGQNVTLSCEQNLNHDAMYWYRQDPGQGLRLIYYSQIVNDFQKGDIAEGYSVSREKKESFPLTVTSAQKNPTAFYLCASGLKTGKNNYGYTFGSGTRLTVV.

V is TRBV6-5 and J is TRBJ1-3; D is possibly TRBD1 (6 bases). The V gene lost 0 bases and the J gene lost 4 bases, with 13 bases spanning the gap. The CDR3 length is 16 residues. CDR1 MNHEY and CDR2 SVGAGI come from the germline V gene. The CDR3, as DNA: TGTGCCAGCAGTTACTCGATATGGGGGCGAGGAAACACCATATATTTT. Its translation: CASSYSIWGRGNTIYF.

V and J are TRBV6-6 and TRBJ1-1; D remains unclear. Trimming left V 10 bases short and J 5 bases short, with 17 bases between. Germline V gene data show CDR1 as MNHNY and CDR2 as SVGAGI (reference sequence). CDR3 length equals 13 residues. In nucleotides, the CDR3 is TGTGCCATCGGCCCCCCAACAGAGACTGAAGCTTTCTTT. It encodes CAIGPPTETEAFF.

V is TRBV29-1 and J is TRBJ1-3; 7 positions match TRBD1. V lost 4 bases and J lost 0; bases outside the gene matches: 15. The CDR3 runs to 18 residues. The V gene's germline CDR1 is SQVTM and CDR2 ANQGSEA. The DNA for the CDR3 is TGCAGCGTTGCGGGTTCGGGGACAGACTTAATCTCTGGAAACACCATATATTTT. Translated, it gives CSVAGSGTDLISGNTIYF.

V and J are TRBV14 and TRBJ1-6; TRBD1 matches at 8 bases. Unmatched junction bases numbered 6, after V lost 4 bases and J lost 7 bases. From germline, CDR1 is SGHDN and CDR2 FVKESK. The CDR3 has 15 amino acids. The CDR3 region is CASSPDRVPNSPLHF. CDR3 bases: TGTGCCAGCAGCCCGGACAGGGTGCCCAATTCACCCCTCCACTTT.

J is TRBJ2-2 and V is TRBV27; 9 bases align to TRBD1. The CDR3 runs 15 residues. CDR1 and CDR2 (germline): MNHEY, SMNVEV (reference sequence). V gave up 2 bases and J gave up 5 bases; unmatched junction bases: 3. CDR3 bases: TGTGCCAGCAGTTTAAACAGGGGGCGAACCGGGGAGCTGTTTTTT. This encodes CASSLNRGRTGELFF.

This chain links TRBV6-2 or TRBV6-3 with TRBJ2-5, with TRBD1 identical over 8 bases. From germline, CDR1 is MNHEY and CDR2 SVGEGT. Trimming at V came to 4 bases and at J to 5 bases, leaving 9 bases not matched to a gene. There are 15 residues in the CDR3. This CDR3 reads CASSFDRGRSETQYF. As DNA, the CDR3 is TGTGCCAGCAGTTTTGACAGGGGTCGGAGCGAGACCCAGTACTTC.